This is a list of T cell receptor beta chains from one sample in a study of high-grade serous ovarian cancer treatment subgroups. Method: immunoSEQ multiplex PCR; TCRdb's copy keeps in-frame clones and lacks some. The data show 30,000 or so clones, with around 84% seen just once and approximately 2.3% held by the top ten. The sample consisted of tumor tissue. The source of these receptors is a human donor with high-grade serous ovarian cancer. The CDR3 runs from the conserved cysteine through the conserved F or W. The D gene is left open where the match is weak. Clone size is stated in some rows and not others, as once, few, many or a class when expanded.

j_call d_call cdr3_length v_call clone_size cdr3_nt cdr3_aa
TRBJ2-7 NA 15 TRBV4-1 once TGCGCCAGCAGCCCAGCCCCTCAGGAACGATACGAGCAGTACTTC CASSPAPQERYEQYF
TRBJ1-5 NA 15 TRBV18 NA TGTGCCAGCTCACCACCGAGTCAGGGGAAACAGCCCCAGCATTTT CASSPPSQGKQPQHF
TRBJ2-5 TRBD1 14 TRBV27 NA TGTGCCAGCAGTGGTGTAGCAGGGGGAGAGACCCAGTACTTC CASSGVAGGETQYF
TRBJ1-1 TRBD1 13 TRBV6-5 NA TGTGCCAGCAGGAACAGGGGGAACACTGAAGCTTTCTTT CASRNRGNTEAFF
TRBJ1-2 NA 14 TRBV2 NA TGTGCCAGCAGTGGGTTGGGGCAGTTCTATGGCTACACCTTC CASSGLGQFYGYTF
TRBJ2-7 NA 10 TRBV7-9 NA TGTGCCAGCAGCCCCCTCGAGCAGTACTTC CASSPLEQYF
TRBJ2-2 TRBD1 14 TRBV18 NA TGTGCCAGCTCGCCGGACAGGGTGCCCGGGGAGCTGTTTTTT CASSPDRVPGELFF
TRBJ2-7 NA 15 TRBV6-5 NA TGTGCCAGCAGTTACTCGAGGGGGGCGCAGGGCGAGCAGTACTTC CASSYSRGAQGEQYF
TRBJ1-1 NA 12 TRBV2 NA TGTGCCAGCAGGGTACAGGTGGGGGAAGCTTTCTTT CASRVQVGEAFF
TRBJ1-5 TRBD1 12 TRBV29-1 NA TGCAGCGTAGGGACAGGGGCTCAGCCCCAGCATTTT CSVGTGAQPQHF
TRBJ1-1 NA 14 TRBV19 few TGTGCCAGTAGTCTCGTACAGCCTAACACTGAAGCTTTCTTT CASSLVQPNTEAFF
TRBJ2-7 NA 10 TRBV11-2 NA TGTGCCAGCGGGACATCCGAGCAGTACTTC CASGTSEQYF
TRBJ1-2 NA 8 TRBV20-1 NA TGCAGTGCTAGCGGCTACACCTTC CSASGYTF
TRBJ2-7 TRBD1 13 TRBV6-6 NA TGTGCCAGCAGCCGGACAGGGTCCCACGAGCAGTACTTC CASSRTGSHEQYF
TRBJ1-4 NA 13 TRBV15 NA TGTGCCACCTCGGCAGGGCATGGTGAAAAACTGTTTTTT CATSAGHGEKLFF
TRBJ2-7 NA 12 TRBV15 NA TGTGCCACCAGCGCCGGACCCTACGAGCAGTACTTC CATSAGPYEQYF
TRBJ1-5 NA 12 TRBV29-1 few TGCAGCGTTGGAGGTAGCAATCAGCCCCAGCATTTT CSVGGSNQPQHF
TRBJ2-3 NA 14 TRBV5-6 NA TGTGCCAGCAGTACCTCGATCGGTTGGGATACGCAGTATTTT CASSTSIGWDTQYF
TRBJ2-7 NA 14 TRBV2 NA TGTGCCAGCAGTGAAGCGTCAGGTCCCTACGAGCAGTACTTC CASSEASGPYEQYF
TRBJ1-4 NA 16 TRBV5-6 NA TGTGCCAGCAGCCCCCGGTCCGACCTAGGGGCTGAAAAACTGTTTTTT CASSPRSDLGAEKLFF
TRBJ1-1 TRBD1 14 TRBV6-5 NA TGTGCCAGCAGGTCCGGGACAGGGGGCACTGAAGCTTTCTTT CASRSGTGGTEAFF
TRBJ2-7 TRBD1 14 TRBV27 NA TGTGCCAGCAGGACCCTAGGGACAGGGAGCGAGCAGTACTTC CASRTLGTGSEQYF
TRBJ1-1 NA 14 TRBV18 NA TGTGCCAGCTCACCAGAGATGGGCTACACTGAAGCTTTCTTT CASSPEMGYTEAFF
TRBJ1-2 NA 13 TRBV2 NA TGTGCCAGCAGTGGGGAGGTGGGCTATGGCTACACCTTC CASSGEVGYGYTF
TRBJ2-5 NA 15 TRBV4-2 NA TGTGCCAGCAGCCCCCAACTAAGCTCGGGGGAGACCCAGTACTTC CASSPQLSSGETQYF
TRBJ1-5 NA 11 TRBV20-1 NA TGCAGTGCTAGAGACAGGCGAGCCCAGCATTTT CSARDRRAQHF
TRBJ2-2 NA 15 TRBV29-1 NA TGCAGCGTTGGGTCCGCCCCGGGGGACACCGGGGAGCTGTTTTTT CSVGSAPGDTGELFF
TRBJ2-7 NA 11 TRBV6-1 NA TGTGCCAGTGGGCATGCCTACGAGCAGTACTTC CASGHAYEQYF
TRBJ1-5 NA 14 TRBV19 NA TGTGCCAGTAGTCTGAGACAGGAGGGACAGCCCCAGCATTTT CASSLRQEGQPQHF
TRBJ2-3 TRBD2 14 TRBV6-4 NA TGTGCCAGCAGTGACGGAACTAGCGCTGATACGCAGTATTTT CASSDGTSADTQYF
TRBJ1-4 NA 16 TRBV23-1 NA TGCGCCAGCAGTCAATACCCCAAAACAACTAATGAAAAACTGTTTTTT CASSQYPKTTNEKLFF
TRBJ2-6 NA 15 TRBV6-1 NA TGTGCCACCCGGGCAGGGGGGTCTGGGGCCAACGTCCTGACTTTC CATRAGGSGANVLTF
TRBJ2-4 NA 12 TRBV28 NA TGTGCCAGCAGACCACCACTGGGCATTCAGTACTTC CASRPPLGIQYF
TRBJ1-2 NA 12 TRBV11-2 NA TGTGCCAGCAGCCCACAAAGGGGTGGCTACACCTTC CASSPQRGGYTF
TRBJ1-3 NA 17 TRBV4-1 NA TGCGCCAGCAGCCAAGTAGGCCTTCTAAACTATGGAAACACCATATATTTT CASSQVGLLNYGNTIYF
TRBJ2-1 NA 16 TRBV9 NA TGTGCCAGCAGCCCCCCGGAGGTAGGAGCCTACAATGAGCAGTTCTTC CASSPPEVGAYNEQFF
TRBJ2-3 TRBD1 16 TRBV25-1 NA TGTGCCAGCAGTGTACGAGACAGGGAAGGCACAGATACGCAGTATTTT CASSVRDREGTDTQYF
TRBJ1-1 TRBD1 12 TRBV27 few TGTGCCAGCAGCAAGACAGGGAGAGAAGCTTTCTTT CASSKTGREAFF
TRBJ1-6 NA 14 TRBV10-3 NA TGTGCCATCAGTGAGGGCAAGGATAATTCACCCCTCCACTTT CAISEGKDNSPLHF
TRBJ2-2 TRBD2 15 TRBV11-2 NA TGTGCCAGCAGCTGGACTAGCAGTAACACCGGGGAGCTGTTTTTT CASSWTSSNTGELFF
TRBJ2-5 NA 14 TRBV9 NA TGTGCCAGCAGCCCGACACAGGTCCTGGAGACCCAGTACTTC CASSPTQVLETQYF
TRBJ1-1 NA 11 TRBV19 NA TGTGCCAGTAGGCTGAACACTGAAGCTTTCTTT CASRLNTEAFF